These 17 T cell receptor beta chains were sequenced from one sample in a study of shared clonotypes between healthy human individuals. This table comes from immunoSEQ multiplex PCR, and its TCRdb copy is limited to in-frame clones, with some not included. The sample yields over a million clones, approximately 97% seen once. The sequenced material came from naive CD4+ T cells sorted from blood. This sample's subset: CD45RA+ positively selected. The origin of the receptors is a man aged 30-40 years in good health.

This sequence joins TRBV5-5 and TRBJ1-1; D uncertain. This CDR3 is 12 amino acids long. V was clipped by 5 bases and J by 8 bases, with 13 bases between them. Germline V gives CDR1 SGHKS, CDR2 YYEKEE (reference sequence). The CDR3 DNA reads as TGTGCCAGCAGTCTGCCAAGGGCGGAAGCTTTCTTT. Translating it yields CASSLPRAEAFF. Combining the CDR3 with reference TRBV5-5 and TRBJ1-1 gives the whole variable domain DAGVTQSPTHLIKTRGQQVTLRCSPISGHKSVSWYQQVLGQGPQFIFQYYEKEERGRGNFPDRFSARQFPNYSSELNVNALLLGDSALYLCASSLPRAEAFFGQGTRLTVV.

The chain links TRBV2 to TRBJ1-2; 9 nucleotides line up with TRBD1. CDR1 and CDR2 from the germline V gene are SNHLY and FYNNEI. The V segment lost 7 bases and the J segment 7 bases; nucleotides outside the gene matches: 16. CDR3 length: 16 amino acids. The CDR3 nucleotides read TGTGCCAGCATGGGCGGGACAGGGACCCCCTATCCTGGCTACACCTTC. Translation gives CASMGGTGTPYPGYTF. The whole variable domain, filled in from reference TRBV2 and TRBJ1-2, reads EPEVTQTPSHQVTQMGQEVILRCVPISNHLYFYWYRQILGQKVEFLVSFYNNEISEKSEIFDDQFSVERPDGSNFTLKIRSTKLEDSAMYFCASMGGTGTPYPGYTFGSGTRLTVV.

V gene TRBV6-1 combines with J gene TRBJ1-5; 7 bases align to TRBD1. This CDR3 spans 15 amino acids. Trimming at V came to 8 bases and at J to 4 bases, leaving 11 bases not matched to a gene. Germline V lookup: CDR1 MNHNS, CDR2 SASEGT. The CDR3 sequence: CASLPGQLTNQPQHF. DNA of the CDR3: TGTGCCAGCCTTCCGGGACAGTTAACTAATCAGCCCCAGCATTTT.

This chain joins TRBV28 and TRBJ2-1; D ambiguous. The ends were cut back, 2 bases at V and 7 bases at J, with 12 bases in the middle. From germline, CDR1 is MDHEN and CDR2 SYDVKM. The CDR3 is 14 residues long. This CDR3 reads CASSLDTDLNEQFF. The CDR3 nucleotides are TGTGCCAGCAGTTTAGATACAGACCTAAATGAGCAGTTCTTC.

The gene calls are TRBV7-9 and TRBJ1-1, with D possibly matching TRBD1 (5 bases). Germline loops: CDR1 SEHNR, CDR2 FQNEAQ (reference sequence). The CDR3 loop spans 13 amino acids. Deletions cut 1 base from V and 6 bases from J, with 9 bases between. The CDR3 region is CASSLVPGAEAFF. The CDR3 nucleotides read TGTGCCAGCAGCTTAGTGCCGGGGGCTGAAGCTTTCTTT.

This chain connects TRBV15 to TRBJ2-3, with 7 bases that match TRBD2. The V gene end was trimmed by 3 bases and the J gene end by 2 bases; junction bases not matched to a gene: 5. Germline V gives CDR1 LNHNV, CDR2 YYDKDF (reference sequence). This CDR3 is built from 15 residues. CDR3 sequence reads: CATSRPSGLTDTQYF. Written as DNA, the CDR3 is TGTGCCACCAGCAGGCCTAGCGGTCTCACAGATACGCAGTATTTT.

In this sample, this clone turned up once. Within the sample, other DNA sequences also encode this same CDR3. V is TRBV18 and J is TRBJ2-2; TRBD1 might be the D (5 bases). Germline V gives CDR1 KGHSH, CDR2 LQKENI. V was trimmed by 6 bases and J by 6 bases, leaving 11 bases between them. The CDR3 has 13 amino acids. The CDR3 DNA follows: TGTGCCAGCTCCCCCCAGGGCGCCGGGGAGCTGTTTTTT. It is translated as CASSPQGAGELFF.

To note about this clone: The junction departs from germline at one end; a sequencing error may be responsible. This sequence joins TRBV7-7 and TRBJ2-1; TRBD2 matches 8 bases. The CDR3 covers 15 residues. The germline V gene has CDR1 SSHAT and CDR2 FNYEAQ (reference sequence). CDR3: CASSLALAGYNEQFF. Here the CDR3 DNA reads TGTGCTAGCAGCTTAGCGTTAGCGGGGTACAATGAGCAGTTCTTC. Filled out from reference TRBV7-7 and TRBJ2-1, the complete variable domain reads GAGVSQSPRYKVTKRGQDVTLRCDPISSHATLYWYQQALGQGPEFLTYFNYEAQPDKSGLPSDRFSAERPEGSISTLTIQRTEQRDSAMYRCASSLALAGYNEQFFGPGTRLTVL.

CDR3 protein: CASSLNQRQAKGSGGYTF. DNA of the CDR3: TGTGCCAGCAGCTTAAATCAACGACAGGCCAAGGGAAGTGGTGGCTACACCTTC. The V call is TRBV7-8, the J call TRBJ1-2, with D tentatively TRBD1 (6 bases). CDR1 is SGHVS and CDR2 is FQNEAQ in the germline V gene. The germline V and J ends were trimmed by 2 bases and 7 bases, with 26 bases remaining between them. This CDR3 spans 18 amino acids.

The rearrangement joins TRBV5-5 to TRBJ2-7, with a possible D match to TRBD1 (5 bases). CDR3 size: 17 residues. CDR1 is SGHKS, CDR2 YYEKEE, per germline (reference sequence). V lost 0 bases and J lost 0, with 16 bases in between. The CDR3 here is CASSLGVGARLSYEQYF. CDR3 coding DNA: TGTGCCAGCAGCTTGGGGGTAGGGGCCCGACTCTCCTACGAGCAGTACTTC.

This sequence joins TRBV18 and TRBJ1-1, with D tentatively TRBD1 (5 bases). This CDR3 is built from 15 residues. CDR1 is KGHSH and CDR2 is LQKENI in the germline V gene. Trimming cost V 4 bases and J 1 base, with 13 bases left between them. The chain's CDR3 is CASSLVGEGNTEAFF. The CDR3 nucleotides read TGTGCCAGCTCACTAGTGGGGGAGGGGAACACTGAAGCTTTCTTT.

In its sample, this clone was seen once. V is TRBV9 and J is TRBJ2-7; the D gene is possibly TRBD2 (6 bases). The CDR3 length is 13 residues. Germline V CDR1 and CDR2: SGDLS, YYNGEE. V lost 5 bases and J 5 bases, leaving 14 bases between the germline ends. The DNA for the CDR3 is TGTGCCAGCAGTCTGGGCGGGGTCCACGAGCAGTACTTC. Amino acid sequence: CASSLGGVHEQYF.

This chain joins TRBV9 and TRBJ1-1; tentatively, D is TRBD1 (6 bases). The ends were cut back, 0 bases at V and 1 base at J, with 7 bases in the middle. This CDR3 is built from 14 residues. Germline V gene lookup returns CDR1 SGDLS and CDR2 YYNGEE. In DNA form, the CDR3 reads TGTGCCAGCAGCGTAGGGACAGAGAACACTGAAGCTTTCTTT. Protein product: CASSVGTENTEAFF.

V and J are TRBV30 and TRBJ2-7; the D gene is possibly TRBD1 (5 bases). This CDR3 is 14 amino acids long. Looked up from germline, CDR1 is GTSNPN and CDR2 is SVGIG (reference sequence). V was shortened by 3 bases and J by 7 bases, with 19 bases between the two germline ends. The CDR3 reads CAWSPRVITGEQYF. In DNA form, the CDR3 reads TGTGCCTGGAGCCCCAGGGTGATAACTGGTGAGCAGTACTTC.

This rearrangement joins TRBV11-2 to TRBJ2-2; D is unresolved. Between the trimmed V and J ends, which lost 7 bases and 1 base, there was a span of 16 bases. The length of the CDR3 is 16 residues. Germline values: CDR1 SGHAT, CDR2 FQNNGV. The CDR3 bases are TGTGCCAGCACCTCAGTCCAGCAACAGAACACCGGGGAGCTGTTTTTT. Translating it yields CASTSVQQQNTGELFF.

This sequence joins TRBV28 and TRBJ1-4; no reliable D call. Trimming removed 3 bases from V and 6 bases from J, with 14 bases in between. The CDR3 has 15 amino acids. CDR1 and CDR2 from the germline V gene are MDHEN and SYDVKM. The CDR3 region is CASSLAGPPDEKLFF. The CDR3 DNA reads as TGTGCCAGCAGTTTGGCGGGCCCTCCGGATGAAAAACTGTTTTTT.

V gene TRBV28 combines with J gene TRBJ1-1; tentatively, D is TRBD1 (6 bases). Germline CDR1 MDHEN, CDR2 SYDVKM. The CDR3 is 14 amino acids. Trimming stripped 10 bases from V and 2 bases from J, with 17 bases between. As DNA, the CDR3 is TGTGCCATCTCGGAGGGGGGACCCAACACTGAAGCTTTCTTT. It specifies CAISEGGPNTEAFF.